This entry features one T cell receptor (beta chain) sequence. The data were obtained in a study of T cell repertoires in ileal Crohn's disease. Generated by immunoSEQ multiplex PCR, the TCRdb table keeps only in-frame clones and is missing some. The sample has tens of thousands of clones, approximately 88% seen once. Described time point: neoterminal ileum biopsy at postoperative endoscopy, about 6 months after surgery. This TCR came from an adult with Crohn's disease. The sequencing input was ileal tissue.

CDR3 region: CASSGNRRGRTEAFF. CDR3 in DNA: TGCGCCAGCAGCGGGAACAGGAGGGGGCGTACTGAAGCTTTCTTT. The chain links TRBV5-1 to TRBJ1-1; TRBD1 matches 7 bases. CDR3 length: 15 residues. Germline V gene sequence: CDR1 SGHRS, CDR2 YFSETQ. The J segment lost 5 bases and the V segment lost 4 bases, leaving 11 bases of the junction unmatched. The full variable domain, its missing parts supplied by reference TRBV5-1 and TRBJ1-1, is KAGVTQTPRYLIKTRGQQVTLSCSPISGHRSVSWYQQTPGQGLQFLFEYFSETQRNKGNFPGRFSGRQFSNSRSEMNVSTLELGDSALYLCASSGNRRGRTEAFFGQGTRLTVV.